Presented here are 10 T cell receptor beta chains from one specimen sequenced in a study of cytomegalovirus exposure and HLA in healthy donors. The PCR ran on 60 Vbeta and 13 Jbeta primers. Using immunoSEQ multiplex PCR, the repertoire was profiled, and TCRdb retains in-frame clones only, with some absent. The sample has 150,000 to 200,000 clones, around four fifths seen once. Sequenced input: PBMCs. These receptors came from a man aged 18 to 35 in good health and CMV-seropositive.

The chain combines TRBV7-9 with TRBJ2-5, with D possibly matching TRBD1 (6 bases). V lost 4 bases and J lost 5, with 17 bases in between. This CDR3 spans 15 amino acids. Germline CDR1 and CDR2: SEHNR and FQNEAQ (reference sequence). DNA for the CDR3: TGTGCCAGCAGCTCCGCCGGGACAATGGGGGAGACCCAGTACTTC. As protein: CASSSAGTMGETQYF. Together with reference TRBV7-9 and TRBJ2-5, the CDR3 gives the full variable domain: DTGVSQNPRHKITKRGQNVTFRCDPISEHNRLYWYRQTLGQGPEFLTYFQNEAQLEKSRLLSDRFSAERPKGSFSTLEIQRTEQGDSAMYLCASSSAGTMGETQYFGPGTRLLVL.

The chain has TRBV7-3 and TRBJ2-5; TRBD2 matches at 8 bases. This CDR3 comprises 16 residues. Germline V gene data show CDR1 as SGHTA and CDR2 as FQGTGA. Trimming at V came to 2 bases and at J to 6 bases, leaving 11 bases not matched to a gene. The CDR3 nucleotides are TGTGCCAGCAGCTTAGGGGGACTAGTGGGTGGAAAGACCCAGTACTTC. Protein: CASSLGGLVGGKTQYF.

V usage is TRBV29-1 and J usage is TRBJ2-2, with D possibly TRBD1 on 5 matching bases. The V gene lost 4 bases and the J gene lost 4 bases, with 13 bases spanning the gap. The CDR3 contains 14 residues. The germline V gene has CDR1 SQVTM and CDR2 ANQGSEA. This CDR3 is CSVAGQGGTGELFF. The CDR3 DNA is TGCAGCGTTGCCGGCCAGGGTGGCACCGGGGAGCTGTTTTTT.

This chain uses TRBV19 with TRBJ2-6; 8 positions agree with TRBD1. CDR3 length equals 17 residues. The V gene end was trimmed by 0 bases and the J gene end by 2 bases; junction bases not matched to a gene: 3. From germline, CDR1 is LNHDA and CDR2 SQIVND (reference sequence). Here the CDR3 DNA reads TGTGCCAGTAGTATAGACGCGACAGGGGCTGGGGCCAACGTCCTGACTTTC. Translated: CASSIDATGAGANVLTF. The full variable domain, rest sourced from reference TRBV19 and TRBJ2-6, is DGGITQSPKYLFRKEGQNVTLSCEQNLNHDAMYWYRQDPGQGLRLIYYSQIVNDFQKGDIAEGYSVSREKKESFPLTVTSAQKNPTAFYLCASSIDATGAGANVLTFGAGSRLTVL.

The chain links TRBV6-1 to TRBJ1-2, with D perhaps matching TRBD1 (5 bases). The CDR3 is 14 amino acids. The germline gives CDR1 MNHNS, CDR2 SASEGT. V shed 1 base and J shed 6 bases, with 12 bases lying between them. Written as DNA, the CDR3 is TGTGCCAGCAGTGAAGTCGCAGGGTATGATGGCTACACCTTC. This gives the protein CASSEVAGYDGYTF.

V gene TRBV28 combines with J gene TRBJ2-2; 8 bases fit TRBD2. Germline V gene data show CDR1 as MDHEN and CDR2 as SYDVKM. The J segment lost 3 bases and the V segment lost 5 bases, leaving 2 bases of the junction unmatched. The CDR3 consists of 14 residues. The CDR3 nucleotides are TGTGCCAGCAGTCCACTAGCGGACACCGGGGAGCTGTTTTTT. Its protein is CASSPLADTGELFF.

This CDR3 is CASSLPSERESRYQETQYF. Here the CDR3 DNA reads TGTGCCAGCAGTTTACCCTCAGAGAGGGAGTCCCGGTACCAAGAGACCCAGTACTTC. The V and J genes are TRBV28 and TRBJ2-5; possible D gene TRBD2, 5 bases. The CDR3 sequence is 19 residues long. Trimming left V 2 bases short and J 0 bases short, with 22 bases between. The germline CDR1 and CDR2 sequences are MDHEN and SYDVKM.

The chain is built from TRBV4-3 and TRBJ1-5; D might be TRBD1 (6 bases). V was shortened by 0 bases and J by 6 bases, with 15 bases between the two germline ends. CDR1 is LGHNA and CDR2 is YSLEER in the germline V gene. The CDR3 is 16 residues long. This chain's CDR3 is CASSQDRAEGGQPQHF. The CDR3 bases are TGCGCCAGCAGCCAAGATCGGGCTGAAGGGGGTCAGCCCCAGCATTTT.

The chain recombines TRBV6-5 with TRBJ2-2; 8 positions match TRBD2. The CDR3 length is 14 residues. V shed 4 bases and J 6 bases; nucleotides not matched to a gene: 4. In germline, CDR1 is MNHEY, CDR2 SVGAGI. CDR3 protein: CASSSAGDPGELFF. The CDR3 DNA reads TGTGCCAGCAGTTCAGCGGGAGACCCCGGGGAGCTGTTTTTT.

The V gene is TRBV18, the J gene TRBJ2-6; 10 positions agree with TRBD1. Trimming took 8 bases from V and 4 from J; bases not matched to a gene: 8. The CDR3 loop spans 16 amino acids. The germline CDR1 and CDR2 sequences are KGHSH and LQKENI. The CDR3 protein is CASGGTGVAGANVLTF. CDR3 sequence (DNA): TGTGCCAGCGGCGGGACAGGGGTGGCAGGGGCCAACGTCCTGACTTTC.